This TCR beta chain was obtained from a study of cytomegalovirus exposure and HLA in healthy donors. On this clone: Its antigen is still unknown.

Whole-study findings and limits: Reports described diagnosis of cytomegalovirus status by the classifier as highly specific and sensitive. In a later analysis, across HLA loci, associated TCR counts were highest for DRB1, lowest for HLA-C. The sole available immune exposure information was CMV serostatus.

Primers for the PCR totalled 60 Vbeta and 13 Jbeta. TCRdb keeps only in-frame clones here, not all; method: immunoSEQ multiplex PCR. The sample shows 65,000 to 85,000 clones, around 79% of them seen only once. This CDR3 comprises 13 residues. Per the germline V gene, CDR1 is LGHNT and CDR2 is FRNRAP. V was cut by 6 bases and J by 6 bases, with 14 bases left in between. The sequence derives from a woman aged 40 to 49 in good health and CMV-seropositive. V is TRBV12-5 and J is TRBJ1-1, with no clear D. The sample comprised PBMCs. The CDR3 spells CASGTPGLSEAFF. CDR3 sequence (DNA): TGTGCTAGTGGGACCCCTGGGCTCTCTGAAGCTTTCTTT.